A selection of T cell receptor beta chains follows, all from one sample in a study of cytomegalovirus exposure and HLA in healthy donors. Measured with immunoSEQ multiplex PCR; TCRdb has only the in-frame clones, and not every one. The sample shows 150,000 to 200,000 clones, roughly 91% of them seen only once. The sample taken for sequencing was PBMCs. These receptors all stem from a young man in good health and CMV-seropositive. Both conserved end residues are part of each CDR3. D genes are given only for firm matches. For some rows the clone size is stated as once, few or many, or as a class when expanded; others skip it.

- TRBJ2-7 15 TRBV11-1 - TGTGCCAGCAGCGCCCTGGCGGGTGGGGAACACGAGCAGTACTTC CASSALAGGEHEQYF
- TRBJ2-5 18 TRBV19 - TGTGCCAGTAGCCAAATTCCGGACATCACGGTGGCAAAAGAGACCCAGTACTTC CASSQIPDITVAKETQYF
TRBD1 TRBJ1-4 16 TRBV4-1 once TGCGCCAGCAGCCAAGCCTCCGGGACAGGGTTTGAAAAACTGTTTTTT CASSQASGTGFEKLFF
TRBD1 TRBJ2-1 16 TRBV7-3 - TGTGCCAGCAGCCGCTTAGGACAGGGGACCTACAATGAGCAGTTCTTC CASSRLGQGTYNEQFF
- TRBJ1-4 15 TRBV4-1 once TGCGCCAGCAGCCAACTGGGAGCAATAGGAGAAAAACTGTTTTTT CASSQLGAIGEKLFF
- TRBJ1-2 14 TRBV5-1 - TGCGCCAGCAGCTTGGCCGTCTCGGACTATGGCTACACCTTC CASSLAVSDYGYTF
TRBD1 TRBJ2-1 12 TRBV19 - TGTGCCAGTAGAGACAGGGGTCGTGAGCAGTTCTTC CASRDRGREQFF
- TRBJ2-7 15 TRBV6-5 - TGTGCCAGCAAGGCAGGGTCCCGTTCTACCTACGAGCAGTACTTC CASKAGSRSTYEQYF
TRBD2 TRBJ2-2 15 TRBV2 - TGTGCCAGCAGTCGACTAGCGGGACGGACCGGGGAGCTGTTTTTT CASSRLAGRTGELFF
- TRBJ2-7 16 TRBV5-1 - TGCGCCAGCAGCTTGGGATTTTCAGGGGAGACCTACGAGCAGTACTTC CASSLGFSGETYEQYF
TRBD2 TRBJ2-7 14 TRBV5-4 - TGTGCCAGCAGCTTGGGAGCGGGATCCTACGAGCAGTACTTC CASSLGAGSYEQYF
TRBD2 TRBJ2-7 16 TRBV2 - TGTGCCAGCACCGATGCCTGGCTAGCGGGACGTTACGAGCAGTACTTC CASTDAWLAGRYEQYF
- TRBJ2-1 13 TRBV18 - TGTGCCAGCTCACTAACGGGGGAGGATGAGCAGTTCTTC CASSLTGEDEQFF
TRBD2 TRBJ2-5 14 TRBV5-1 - TGCGCCAGCAGCCGGTGGGCTAGCGGGAGCCTCCAGTACTTC CASSRWASGSLQYF
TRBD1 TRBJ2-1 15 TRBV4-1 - TGCGCCAGCAGCCCTCAGACAGGGCCCTACAATGAGCAGTTCTTC CASSPQTGPYNEQFF
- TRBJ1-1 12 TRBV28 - TGTGCCAGCAGTTTAGGGGCAGGTGAAGCTTTCTTT CASSLGAGEAFF
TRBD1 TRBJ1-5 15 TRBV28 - TGTGCCAGCAGGCCGAGGACAGGGGGCGGTCAGCCCCAGCATTTT CASRPRTGGGQPQHF
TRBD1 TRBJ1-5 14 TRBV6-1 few TGTGCCAGCACCAGGGACAGGAGCAATCAGCCCCAGCATTTT CASTRDRSNQPQHF
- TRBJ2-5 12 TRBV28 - TGTGCCAGCAGTTTCGGGGGTCAGACCCAGTACTTC CASSFGGQTQYF
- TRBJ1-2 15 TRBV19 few TGTGCCAGTAGTATAGCGACGGGTTCGGACTATGGCTACACCTTC CASSIATGSDYGYTF
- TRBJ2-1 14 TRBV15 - TGTGCCACCAGCGGACAAGTGGGTTACAATGAGCAGTTCTTC CATSGQVGYNEQFF
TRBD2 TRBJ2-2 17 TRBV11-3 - TGTGCCAGCAGCTTTGGATCCTCACGGGAGGGAGGCGGGGAGCTGTTTTTT CASSFGSSREGGGELFF
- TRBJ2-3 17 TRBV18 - TGTGCCAGCTCAGGAATTACAGGGAGTACAAGCACAGATACGCAGTATTTT CASSGITGSTSTDTQYF
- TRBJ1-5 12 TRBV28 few TGTGCCACCTTGGGACTTGATCAGCCCCAGCATTTT CATLGLDQPQHF
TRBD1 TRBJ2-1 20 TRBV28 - TGTGCCAGCATTCCCTGGGGAACAGGGGGTGGATATAGCTCCTACAATGAGCAGTTCTTC CASIPWGTGGGYSSYNEQFF
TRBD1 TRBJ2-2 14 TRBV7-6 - TGTGCCAGCAGCTCTCGACAGGGTACCGGGGAGCTGTTTTTT CASSSRQGTGELFF
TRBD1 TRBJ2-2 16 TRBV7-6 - TGTGCCAGCAGCTTAGGGACAGGGTCGGGGACCGGGGAGCTGTTTTTT CASSLGTGSGTGELFF
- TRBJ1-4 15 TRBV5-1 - TGCGCCAGCAGCTTGGATGGGACAAGAAATGAAAAACTGTTTTTT CASSLDGTRNEKLFF
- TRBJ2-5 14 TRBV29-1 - TGCAGCGTTTTTGGTCCACAGGGAGAAGAGACCCAGTACTTC CSVFGPQGEETQYF
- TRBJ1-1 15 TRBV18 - TGTGCCAGCTCACCGGGTGAAGGGGGGGCAGCTGAAGCTTTCTTT CASSPGEGGAAEAFF
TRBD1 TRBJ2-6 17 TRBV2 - TGTGCCAGCTCGGGGACAGACAACTTCTCTGGGGCCAACGTCCTGACTTTC CASSGTDNFSGANVLTF
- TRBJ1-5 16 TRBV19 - TGTGCCAGTAGTATATCTGGGCGTGGCGGCAATCAGCCCCAGCATTTT CASSISGRGGNQPQHF
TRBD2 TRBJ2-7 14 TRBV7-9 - TGTGCCAGCAGCTTCGGGACTAGCGGGAGCGAGCAGTACTTC CASSFGTSGSEQYF
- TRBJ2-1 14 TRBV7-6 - TGTGCCAGCAGCTTAGAATCTAGTCCAAGCGAGCAGTTCTTC CASSLESSPSEQFF
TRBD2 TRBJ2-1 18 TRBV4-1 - TGCGCCAGCAGAAGAGGACTAGCGGGTACCAGCTCCTACAATGAGCAGTTCTTC CASRRGLAGTSSYNEQFF
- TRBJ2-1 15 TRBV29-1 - TGCAGCGTTGAAGATCCACGTCAGGGTCTGGGCGAGCAGTTCTTC CSVEDPRQGLGEQFF
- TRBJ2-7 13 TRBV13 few TGTGCCAGCAGCGCTCCAGGGGCAGGGGTGCAGTACTTC CASSAPGAGVQYF
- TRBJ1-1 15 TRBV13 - TGTGCCAGCAGCGTAGACAGATACATGAACACTGAAGCTTTCTTT CASSVDRYMNTEAFF
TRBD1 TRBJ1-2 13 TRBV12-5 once TGTGCTAGTGCCCTACAGGGGATCTATGGCTACACCTTC CASALQGIYGYTF
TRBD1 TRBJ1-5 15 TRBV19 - TGTGCCAGTAGTATGCCGGACAGGGGGCTTCAGCCCCAGCATTTT CASSMPDRGLQPQHF
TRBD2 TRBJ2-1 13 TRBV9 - TGTGCCAGCACCGGGACTAGCGGGAATGAGCAGTTCTTC CASTGTSGNEQFF
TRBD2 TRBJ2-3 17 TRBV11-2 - TGTGCCAGCAGCTTAGCACTAGCGGGAGTAGGAACAGATACGCAGTATTTT CASSLALAGVGTDTQYF
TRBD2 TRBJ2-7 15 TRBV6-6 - TGTGCCAGCAGTTACGCTAGCGGGACGAGCTACGAGCAGTACTTC CASSYASGTSYEQYF
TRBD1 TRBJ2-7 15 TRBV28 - TGTGCCAGCGTATCCCCGGGGCAGGGGGCAGGTGAGCAGTACTTC CASVSPGQGAGEQYF
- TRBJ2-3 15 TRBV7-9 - TGTGCCAGCAGCTTAGGCACAGCGGGCACAGATACGCAGTATTTT CASSLGTAGTDTQYF
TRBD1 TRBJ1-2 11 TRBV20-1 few TGCAGTGCCCTGACAGGGGATGGCTACACCTTC CSALTGDGYTF
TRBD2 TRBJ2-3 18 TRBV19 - TGTGCCAGTAGTAACCCACGGGATAGCGGGAGATCCTCAGATACGCAGTATTTT CASSNPRDSGRSSDTQYF
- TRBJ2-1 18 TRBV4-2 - TGTGCCAGCAGCCAATCACAGAGCCCGGGACTCAGTTGGAATGAGCAGTTCTTC CASSQSQSPGLSWNEQFF
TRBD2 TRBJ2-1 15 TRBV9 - TGTGCCAGCAGCCTCGGGGCTAGCGGGTTTAATGAGCAGTTCTTC CASSLGASGFNEQFF
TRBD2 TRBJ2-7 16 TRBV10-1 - TGCGCCAGCAGTGAGTATAGCGGGCCCGCGGGTTACGAGCAGTACTTC CASSEYSGPAGYEQYF
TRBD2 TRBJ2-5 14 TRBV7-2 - TGTGCCAGCAGCTGGGGGGGGGTCCAGGAGACCCAGTACTTC CASSWGGVQETQYF
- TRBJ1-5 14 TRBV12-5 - TGTGCTAGTGTTCAAGGACGGACAAATCAGCCCCAGCATTTT CASVQGRTNQPQHF